These T cell receptor beta chains were read from a single sample in a study of T cells in localized non-small cell lung cancer. Assay used: immunoSEQ multiplex PCR; TCRdb lists only in-frame clones, some missing. Of some 50,000 clones listed, more than 75% are singletons. Sequences were derived from PBMCs, sampled before any cancer treatment. The receptors were gathered from a female donor with stage II lung adenocarcinoma. Each CDR3 is given with its conserved first and last residue. Each record gives: V gene, clone size, J gene, D gene, CDR3 protein, CDR3 DNA. D genes are given only for firm matches. Clone size is shown for a subset of rows, as once, few, many or a class of expanded clone.

V gene: TRBV7-7
clone size: NA
J gene: TRBJ2-1
D gene: TRBD2
CDR3 protein: CASSSGTSGYNEQFF
CDR3 DNA: TGTGCTAGCAGCTCCGGGACTAGCGGGTACAATGAGCAGTTCTTC

V gene: TRBV5-1
clone size: NA
J gene: TRBJ1-4
D gene: NA
CDR3 protein: CASSLGGRSEKLFF
CDR3 DNA: TGCGCCAGCAGCTTGGGGGGGCGCAGTGAAAAACTGTTTTTT

V gene: TRBV7-8
clone size: once
J gene: TRBJ1-2
D gene: NA
CDR3 protein: CASRPRQDKSYGYTF
CDR3 DNA: TGTGCCAGCAGACCTCGACAGGATAAAAGCTATGGCTACACCTTC

V gene: TRBV5-8
clone size: NA
J gene: TRBJ1-5
D gene: NA
CDR3 protein: CASSPLSQPQHF
CDR3 DNA: TGTGCCAGCAGCCCACTATCCCAGCCCCAGCATTTT

V gene: TRBV9
clone size: once
J gene: TRBJ1-2
D gene: NA
CDR3 protein: CASSVVQGSNYGYTF
CDR3 DNA: TGTGCCAGCAGCGTAGTTCAGGGCTCTAACTATGGCTACACCTTC

V gene: TRBV5-8
clone size: once
J gene: TRBJ2-5
D gene: TRBD1
CDR3 protein: CASSFLDRKETQYF
CDR3 DNA: TGTGCCAGCAGCTTCCTGGACAGGAAAGAGACCCAGTACTTC

V gene: TRBV5-1
clone size: NA
J gene: TRBJ2-7
D gene: NA
CDR3 protein: CASTRLGTYEQYF
CDR3 DNA: TGCGCCAGCACCCGCCTAGGCACTTACGAGCAGTACTTC

V gene: TRBV14
clone size: NA
J gene: TRBJ1-1
D gene: TRBD1
CDR3 protein: CASSQVTGRGAAFF
CDR3 DNA: TGTGCCAGCAGCCAAGTGACAGGGCGGGGGGCAGCTTTCTTT

V gene: TRBV10-1
clone size: NA
J gene: TRBJ2-5
D gene: NA
CDR3 protein: CASSENVGTLGTQYF
CDR3 DNA: TGCGCCAGCAGTGAGAATGTGGGGACCTTGGGGACCCAGTACTTC

V gene: TRBV6-1
clone size: NA
J gene: TRBJ2-3
D gene: NA
CDR3 protein: CASSEEAHSNQPQYF
CDR3 DNA: TGTGCCAGCAGTGAAGAGGCGCATAGCAATCAGCCCCAGTATTTT

V gene: TRBV7-6
clone size: NA
J gene: TRBJ2-2
D gene: NA
CDR3 protein: CASSLEGATGELFF
CDR3 DNA: TGTGCCAGCAGCTTAGAGGGCGCGACCGGGGAGCTGTTTTTT

V gene: TRBV9
clone size: NA
J gene: TRBJ2-7
D gene: NA
CDR3 protein: CASSSRTGTYEQYF
CDR3 DNA: TGTGCCAGCAGCTCCCGGACTGGAACCTACGAGCAGTACTTC

V gene: TRBV30
clone size: NA
J gene: TRBJ2-6
D gene: TRBD1
CDR3 protein: CAWSRDRPPGANVLTF
CDR3 DNA: TGTGCCTGGAGTCGGGACAGGCCCCCTGGGGCCAACGTCCTGACTTTC

V gene: TRBV5-8
clone size: NA
J gene: TRBJ2-5
D gene: NA
CDR3 protein: CASALGGETQYF
CDR3 DNA: TGTGCCAGCGCCTTAGGTGGGGAGACCCAGTACTTC

V gene: TRBV6-6
clone size: NA
J gene: TRBJ2-5
D gene: TRBD2
CDR3 protein: CASTPSGVETQYF
CDR3 DNA: TGTGCCAGCACCCCTAGCGGGGTAGAGACCCAGTACTTC

V gene: TRBV2
clone size: NA
J gene: TRBJ1-5
D gene: NA
CDR3 protein: CASSDSGFSNQPQHF
CDR3 DNA: TGTGCCAGCAGCGACTCGGGGTTTAGCAATCAGCCCCAGCATTTT

V gene: TRBV6-1
clone size: NA
J gene: TRBJ2-2
D gene: NA
CDR3 protein: CASSEALPLYTGELFF
CDR3 DNA: TGTGCCAGCAGTGAAGCCCTTCCCCTTTACACCGGGGAGCTGTTTTTT

V gene: TRBV29-1
clone size: NA
J gene: TRBJ2-4
D gene: NA
CDR3 protein: CSVERVLAKNIQYF
CDR3 DNA: TGCAGCGTTGAGAGAGTCCTAGCCAAAAACATTCAGTACTTC

V gene: TRBV5-4
clone size: NA
J gene: TRBJ2-2
D gene: TRBD1
CDR3 protein: CASSVKQGDTGELFF
CDR3 DNA: TGTGCCAGCAGCGTGAAACAGGGGGACACCGGGGAGCTGTTTTTT

V gene: TRBV28
clone size: few
J gene: TRBJ2-7
D gene: TRBD2
CDR3 protein: CASSTKAGVSYEQYF
CDR3 DNA: TGTGCCAGCAGTACGAAGGCGGGGGTCTCCTACGAGCAGTACTTC

V gene: TRBV27
clone size: NA
J gene: TRBJ2-3
D gene: NA
CDR3 protein: CASSFPGSTDTQYF
CDR3 DNA: TGTGCCAGCAGTTTCCCGGGTAGCACAGATACGCAGTATTTT

V gene: TRBV5-1
clone size: NA
J gene: TRBJ1-2
D gene: NA
CDR3 protein: CASSDPNGSGYGYTF
CDR3 DNA: TGCGCCAGCAGCGACCCGAACGGGAGCGGCTATGGCTACACCTTC

V gene: TRBV4-1
clone size: NA
J gene: TRBJ2-3
D gene: NA
CDR3 protein: CASSLIYRGGTDTQYF
CDR3 DNA: TGCGCCAGCAGCCTCATTTATCGGGGCGGCACAGATACGCAGTATTTT

V gene: TRBV9
clone size: few
J gene: TRBJ1-1
D gene: NA
CDR3 protein: CASSVATDNTEAFF
CDR3 DNA: TGTGCCAGCAGCGTAGCTACAGATAACACTGAAGCTTTCTTT

V gene: TRBV19
clone size: NA
J gene: TRBJ1-4
D gene: NA
CDR3 protein: CASSIGGPLLGEKLFF
CDR3 DNA: TGTGCCAGTAGTATAGGAGGGCCTCTTCTTGGTGAAAAACTGTTTTTT

V gene: TRBV7-6
clone size: NA
J gene: TRBJ2-1
D gene: TRBD1
CDR3 protein: CASSVGTGSYNEQFF
CDR3 DNA: TGTGCCAGCAGCGTCGGGACAGGCTCCTACAATGAGCAGTTCTTC

V gene: TRBV10-3
clone size: NA
J gene: TRBJ1-2
D gene: TRBD1
CDR3 protein: CAISESSGGAEGYTF
CDR3 DNA: TGTGCCATCAGTGAGTCGTCAGGGGGCGCGGAGGGCTACACCTTC

V gene: TRBV30
clone size: NA
J gene: TRBJ2-5
D gene: TRBD2
CDR3 protein: CAWSVPSGGPLETQYF
CDR3 DNA: TGTGCCTGGAGTGTTCCTAGCGGGGGGCCACTTGAGACCCAGTACTTC

V gene: TRBV2
clone size: NA
J gene: TRBJ1-5
D gene: NA
CDR3 protein: CASSAQGWNQPQHF
CDR3 DNA: TGTGCCAGCAGTGCGCAGGGGTGGAATCAGCCCCAGCATTTT

V gene: TRBV6-1
clone size: NA
J gene: TRBJ1-1
D gene: NA
CDR3 protein: CASSDRVFGAFF
CDR3 DNA: TGTGCCAGCAGTGACAGGGTCTTTGGAGCTTTCTTT

V gene: TRBV28
clone size: NA
J gene: TRBJ2-7
D gene: NA
CDR3 protein: CASSKTYRSSYEQYF
CDR3 DNA: TGTGCCAGCAGTAAGACATACAGAAGCTCCTACGAGCAGTACTTC

V gene: TRBV19
clone size: NA
J gene: TRBJ1-5
D gene: TRBD1
CDR3 protein: CASNTGQDIGQPQHF
CDR3 DNA: TGTGCCAGTAACACTGGACAGGACATAGGTCAGCCCCAGCATTTT

V gene: TRBV27
clone size: NA
J gene: TRBJ2-7
D gene: TRBD1
CDR3 protein: CASSLGQGQYYEQYF
CDR3 DNA: TGTGCCAGCAGTTTAGGACAGGGGCAGTACTACGAGCAGTACTTC

V gene: TRBV27
clone size: NA
J gene: TRBJ1-2
D gene: NA
CDR3 protein: CASSLSGEGADYGYTF
CDR3 DNA: TGTGCCAGCAGTTTATCAGGGGAAGGGGCGGACTATGGCTACACCTTC